A single sample gave rise to the 17 T cell receptor beta chains below, sequenced in a study of blood T cell repertoires in COVID-19. The data were produced by immunoSEQ multiplex PCR, yet TCRdb's version contains in-frame clones alone and is incomplete. Of over 90,000 clones in the sample, roughly 87% were seen once. The sequenced sample consisted of peripheral blood. Receptors were obtained from a woman aged 50 to 60 with COVID-19, enrolled during active disease.

The chain combines TRBV10-3 with TRBJ1-1; D is uncertain. Trimming took off 5 bases at V and 0 bases at J, with 4 bases between the two ends. Germline loops: CDR1 ENHRY, CDR2 SYGVKD. This CDR3 is built from 12 residues. CDR3 nucleotide sequence: TGTGCCATCAGTCCCGTGAACACTGAAGCTTTCTTT. Protein: CAISPVNTEAFF.

Worth noting for this clone: This sample includes further DNA sequences coding for the same CDR3. The chain uses TRBV4-1 and TRBJ2-1, with D uncertain. Trimming shortened V by 1 base and J by 1 base, and 11 bases separated the two germline ends. The CDR3 contains 16 residues. In germline, CDR1 is MGHRA, CDR2 YSYEKL. CDR3 nucleotide sequence: TGCGCCAGCAGCCAAGTGGATCTAGTTTCCTACAATGAGCAGTTCTTC. Translated: CASSQVDLVSYNEQFF.

V usage is TRBV5-1 and J usage is TRBJ1-1, with D possibly matching TRBD1 (5 bases). This CDR3 region has 14 residues. CDR1 SGHRS and CDR2 YFSETQ come from the germline V gene. Trimming stripped 5 bases from V and 5 bases from J, with 16 bases between. As DNA, the CDR3 is TGCGCCAGCAGTACTGTCAGGGCTGAAACTGAAGCTTTCTTT. Translation: CASSTVRAETEAFF. Full variable domain (rest looked up from reference TRBV5-1 and TRBJ1-1): KAGVTQTPRYLIKTRGQQVTLSCSPISGHRSVSWYQQTPGQGLQFLFEYFSETQRNKGNFPGRFSGRQFSNSRSEMNVSTLELGDSALYLCASSTVRAETEAFFGQGTRLTVV.

The V gene is TRBV11-2, the J gene TRBJ2-6; 7 positions agree with TRBD2. Germline V gene sequence: CDR1 SGHAT, CDR2 FQNNGV. With 5 bases clipped from V and 4 bases from J, the junction kept 11 bases outside the gene matches. This CDR3 contains 17 residues. The CDR3: CASSKGGEGTGANVLTF. The CDR3 DNA reads TGTGCCAGCAGCAAAGGAGGGGAGGGGACCGGGGCCAACGTCCTGACTTTC.

V and J are TRBV28 and TRBJ2-7, with D possibly matching TRBD2 (5 bases). Germline CDR1 MDHEN, CDR2 SYDVKM. The CDR3 spans 14 residues. V was clipped by 6 bases and J by 7 bases, with 19 bases between them. CDR3 nucleotides: TGTGCCAGCAGCCCCTGGAGACCCGGGATGGAGCAGTACTTC. It codes for CASSPWRPGMEQYF.

CDR3 sequence: CASSETPGGQGPEQYF. The CDR3 DNA reads as TGTGCCAGCAGCGAGACCCCTGGGGGACAGGGGCCCGAGCAGTACTTC. The chain carries TRBV9 and TRBJ2-7; TRBD1 aligns across 10 bases. The germline V gene encodes CDR1 SGDLS and CDR2 YYNGEE. This CDR3 contains 16 residues. V shed 3 bases and J 6 bases; nucleotides not matched to a gene: 12.

V gene TRBV2 combines with J gene TRBJ1-5; 7 positions agree with TRBD1. CDR1 is SNHLY and CDR2 is FYNNEI in the germline V gene. The CDR3 covers 15 residues. The J segment lost 4 bases and the V segment lost 2 bases, leaving 5 bases of the junction unmatched. The CDR3 DNA reads as TGTGCCAGCAGTGAATGGGACAGTCGAAATCAGCCCCAGCATTTT. Translating it yields CASSEWDSRNQPQHF.

The chain is built from TRBV2 and TRBJ1-2, with TRBD1 as a possible D gene (6 bases). Germline CDR1 reads SNHLY; CDR2 reads FYNNEI. The CDR3 spans 13 residues. V lost 9 bases and J lost 4, with 15 bases in between. The CDR3, as DNA: TGTGCCAGATCACAGGGCGTTTCCTATGGCTACACCTTC. Residues: CARSQGVSYGYTF.

The chain carries TRBV6-5 and TRBJ1-5; D remains ambiguous. Germline CDR1 and CDR2: MNHEY and SVGAGI. This CDR3 region has 14 residues. Trimming left V 7 bases short and J 2 bases short, with 12 bases between. CDR3 sequence reads: CASKRTLGNQPQHF. The CDR3 DNA is TGTGCCAGCAAGCGAACTCTGGGCAATCAGCCCCAGCATTTT.

This clone was seen only a few times. The rearrangement joins TRBV19 to TRBJ2-2, with a weak D call TRBD2 (5 bases). Trimming took 2 bases from V and 5 from J, leaving 15 bases between them. This CDR3 is built from 16 residues. Germline loops: CDR1 LNHDA, CDR2 SQIVND (reference sequence). In nucleotides, the CDR3 is TGTGCCAGTAGTATAAGGATCCGGGATTCTACCGGGGAGCTGTTTTTT. It codes for CASSIRIRDSTGELFF. The full variable domain, completed using reference TRBV19 and TRBJ2-2, is DGGITQSPKYLFRKEGQNVTLSCEQNLNHDAMYWYRQDPGQGLRLIYYSQIVNDFQKGDIAEGYSVSREKKESFPLTVTSAQKNPTAFYLCASSIRIRDSTGELFFGEGSRLTVL.

The chain is built from TRBV7-8 and TRBJ1-2; possible D gene TRBD1, 5 bases. Deletions cut 5 bases from V and 2 bases from J, with 12 bases between. The length of the CDR3 is 14 residues. Germline CDR1 is SGHVS and CDR2 is FQNEAQ. CDR3 loop: CASSEDRTNYGYTF. CDR3 DNA: TGTGCCAGCAGCGAAGACAGAACCAACTATGGCTACACCTTC.

This clone was recorded only once. V usage is TRBV2 and J usage is TRBJ1-1; D not certain. The CDR3 spans 14 residues. The V end lost 7 bases, the J end lost 3 bases, and 15 bases lay between the germline ends. Germline values: CDR1 SNHLY, CDR2 FYNNEI. The CDR3 protein is CASKLRLTDTEAFF. In nucleotides, the CDR3 is TGTGCCAGCAAATTGCGACTGACGGACACTGAAGCTTTCTTT.

The V call is TRBV6-4, the J call TRBJ2-3, with D perhaps matching TRBD2 (5 bases). CDR1 MRHNA and CDR2 SNTAGT come from the germline V gene. The V end was cut by 2 bases, the J end by 7 bases, with 7 bases between. The CDR3 contains 12 residues. CDR3 sequence: CASSDIGNTQYF. CDR3 DNA sequence: TGTGCCAGCAGTGACATCGGGAATACGCAGTATTTT.

This sequence joins TRBV6-6 and TRBJ1-6; the D gene is possibly TRBD1 (6 bases). The CDR3 extends over 14 amino acids. Between the trimmed V and J ends, which lost 5 bases and 1 base, there was a span of 6 bases. From germline, CDR1 is MNHNY and CDR2 SVGAGI (reference sequence). In DNA, the CDR3 is TGTGCCAGCAGTCAGGGGTCCTATAATTCACCCCTCCACTTT. Its protein is CASSQGSYNSPLHF.

CDR3 protein: CASSQGGSRGYTF. CDR3 nucleotide sequence: TGTGCCAGCAGCCAAGGGGGCTCTCGTGGCTACACCTTC. This sequence joins TRBV3-1 (or the pseudogene TRBV3-2) and TRBJ1-2; D is perhaps TRBD1 (5 bases). The ends were cut back, 1 base at V and 7 bases at J, with 10 bases in the middle. CDR1 and CDR2 (germline): LGHDT, YNNKEL (reference sequence). This CDR3 is 13 amino acids long.

V and J are TRBV2 and TRBJ2-2, with D possibly being TRBD1 (7 bases). Per the germline V gene, CDR1 is SNHLY and CDR2 is FYNNEI. Between the trimmed V and J ends, which lost 7 bases and 8 bases, there was a span of 20 bases. The CDR3 spans 15 residues. The CDR3: CASTPGVRGAGELFF. CDR3 DNA sequence: TGTGCCAGCACCCCTGGAGTCAGGGGGGCTGGGGAGCTGTTTTTT. The full variable domain, completed using reference TRBV2 and TRBJ2-2, is EPEVTQTPSHQVTQMGQEVILRCVPISNHLYFYWYRQILGQKVEFLVSFYNNEISEKSEIFDDQFSVERPDGSNFTLKIRSTKLEDSAMYFCASTPGVRGAGELFFGEGSRLTVL.

The chain couples TRBV4-1 to TRBJ2-7; 9 bases map to TRBD1. CDR3 length: 14 residues. In germline, CDR1 is MGHRA, CDR2 YSYEKL. Trimming took 8 bases from V and 2 from J; bases not matched to a gene: 7. The CDR3 nucleotides read TGCGCCAGCTCGAGACAGGGGGAAGCCTACGAGCAGTACTTC. It translates to CASSRQGEAYEQYF.